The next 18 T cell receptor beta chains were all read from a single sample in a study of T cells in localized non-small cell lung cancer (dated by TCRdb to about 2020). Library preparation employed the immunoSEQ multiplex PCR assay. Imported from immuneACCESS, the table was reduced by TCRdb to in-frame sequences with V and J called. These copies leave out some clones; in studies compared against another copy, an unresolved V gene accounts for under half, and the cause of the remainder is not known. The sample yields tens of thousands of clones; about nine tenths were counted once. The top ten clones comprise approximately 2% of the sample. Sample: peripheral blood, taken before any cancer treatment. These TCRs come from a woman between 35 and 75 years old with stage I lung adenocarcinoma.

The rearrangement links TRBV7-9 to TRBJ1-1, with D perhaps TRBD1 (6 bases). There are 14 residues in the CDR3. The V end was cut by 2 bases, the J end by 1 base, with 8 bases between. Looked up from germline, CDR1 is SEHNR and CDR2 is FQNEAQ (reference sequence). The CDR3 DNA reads TGTGCCAGCAGCTTACCAGGGGCGAACACTGAAGCTTTCTTT. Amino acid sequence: CASSLPGANTEAFF.

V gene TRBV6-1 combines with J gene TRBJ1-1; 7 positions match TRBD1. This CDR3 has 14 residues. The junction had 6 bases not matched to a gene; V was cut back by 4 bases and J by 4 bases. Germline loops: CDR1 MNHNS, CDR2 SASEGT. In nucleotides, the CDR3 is TGTGCCAGCAGTGTACATGACAGGGTCACTGAAGCTTTCTTT. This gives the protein CASSVHDRVTEAFF.

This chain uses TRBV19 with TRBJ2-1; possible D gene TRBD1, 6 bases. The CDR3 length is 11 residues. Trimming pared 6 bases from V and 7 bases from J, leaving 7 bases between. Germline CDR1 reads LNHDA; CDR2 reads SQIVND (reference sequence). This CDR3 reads CASRDRNEQFF. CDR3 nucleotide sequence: TGTGCCAGTAGGGACAGAAATGAGCAGTTCTTC.

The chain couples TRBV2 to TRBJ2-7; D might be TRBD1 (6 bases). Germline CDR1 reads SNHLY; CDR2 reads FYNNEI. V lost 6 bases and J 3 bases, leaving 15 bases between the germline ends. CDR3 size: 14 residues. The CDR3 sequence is CASSDRTGLYEQYF. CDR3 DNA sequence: TGTGCCAGCAGCGACAGAACAGGGCTCTACGAGCAGTACTTC.

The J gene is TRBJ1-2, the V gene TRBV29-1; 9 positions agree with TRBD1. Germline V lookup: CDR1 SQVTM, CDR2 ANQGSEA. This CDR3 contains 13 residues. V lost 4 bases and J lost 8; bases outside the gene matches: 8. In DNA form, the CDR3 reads TGCAGCGTTGCAATACAGGGGGCATTGGGCTACACCTTC. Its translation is CSVAIQGALGYTF. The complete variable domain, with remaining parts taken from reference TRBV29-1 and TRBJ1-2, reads SAVISQKPSRDICQRGTSLTIQCQVDSQVTMMFWYRQQPGQSLTLIATANQGSEATYESGFVIDKFPISRPNLTFSTLTVSNMSPEDSSIYLCSVAIQGALGYTFGSGTRLTVV.

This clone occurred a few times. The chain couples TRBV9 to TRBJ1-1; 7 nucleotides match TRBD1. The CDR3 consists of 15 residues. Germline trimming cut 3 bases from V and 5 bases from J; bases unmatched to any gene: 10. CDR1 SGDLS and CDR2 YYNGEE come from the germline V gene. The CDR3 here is CASSENRGHGTEAFF. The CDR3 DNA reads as TGTGCCAGCAGCGAGAACAGGGGACATGGTACTGAAGCTTTCTTT. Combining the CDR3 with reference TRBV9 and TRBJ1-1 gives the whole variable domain DSGVTQTPKHLITATGQRVTLRCSPRSGDLSVYWYQQSLDQGLQFLIQYYNGEERAKGNILERFSAQQFPDLHSELNLSSLELGDSALYFCASSENRGHGTEAFFGQGTRLTVV.

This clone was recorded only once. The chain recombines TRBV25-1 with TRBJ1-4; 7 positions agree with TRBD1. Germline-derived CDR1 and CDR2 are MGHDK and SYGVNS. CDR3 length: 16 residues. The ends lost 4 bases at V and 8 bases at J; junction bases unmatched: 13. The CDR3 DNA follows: TGTGCCAGCAGTGGCCATGGGGGGAGGGGGCCGGAAAAACTGTTTTTT. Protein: CASSGHGGRGPEKLFF. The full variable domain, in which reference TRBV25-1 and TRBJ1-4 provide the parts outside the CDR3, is EADIYQTPRYLVIGTGKKITLECSQTMGHDKMYWYQQDPGMELHLIHYSYGVNSTEKGDLSSESTVSRIRTEHFPLTLESARPSHTSQYLCASSGHGGRGPEKLFFGSGTQLSVL.

CDR3 sequence reads: CASSYGTDMNTEAFF. The CDR3 nucleotides are TGTGCCAGCAGTTACGGGACAGACATGAACACTGAAGCTTTCTTT. The chain employs TRBV6-6 and TRBJ1-1; 7 nucleotides agree with TRBD1. The CDR3 has 15 residues. In germline, CDR1 is MNHNY, CDR2 SVGAGI (reference sequence). V lost 2 bases and J lost 0; bases outside the gene matches: 3.

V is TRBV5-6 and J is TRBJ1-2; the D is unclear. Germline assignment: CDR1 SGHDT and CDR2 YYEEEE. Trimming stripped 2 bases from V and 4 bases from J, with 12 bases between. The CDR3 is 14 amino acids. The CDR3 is CASSFPGVGYGYTF. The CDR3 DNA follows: TGTGCCAGCAGCTTCCCGGGCGTAGGCTATGGCTACACCTTC.

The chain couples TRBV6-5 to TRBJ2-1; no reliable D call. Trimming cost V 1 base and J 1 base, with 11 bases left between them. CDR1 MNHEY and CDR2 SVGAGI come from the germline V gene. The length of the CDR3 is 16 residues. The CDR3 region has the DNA TGTGCCAGCAGTTACTACCAGCTAGTATCCTACAATGAGCAGTTCTTC. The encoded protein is CASSYYQLVSYNEQFF.

The CDR3 coding sequence is TGTGCCAGCAGTGACAGGAGAGGGGATACGCAGTATTTT. Amino acid sequence: CASSDRRGDTQYF. The gene calls are TRBV6-4 and TRBJ2-3, with a possible D match to TRBD2 (5 bases). The CDR3 has 13 residues. CDR1 is MRHNA and CDR2 is SNTAGT in the germline V gene. The V and J ends lost 2 bases and 6 bases respectively, with 9 bases between them.

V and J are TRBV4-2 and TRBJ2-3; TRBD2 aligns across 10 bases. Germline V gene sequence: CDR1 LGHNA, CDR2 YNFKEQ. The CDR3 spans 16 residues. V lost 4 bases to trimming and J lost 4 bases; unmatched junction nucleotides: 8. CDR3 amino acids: CASSPSGTSDADTQYF. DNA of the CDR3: TGTGCCAGCAGCCCTTCCGGGACTAGCGACGCAGATACGCAGTATTTT.

The CDR3: CASSVPGQVSIYEQYF. Written as DNA, the CDR3 is TGTGCCAGCAGCGTCCCGGGACAGGTCTCAATCTACGAGCAGTACTTC. V and J are TRBV28 and TRBJ2-7; TRBD1 matches at 8 bases. Per germline, CDR1 MDHEN and CDR2 SYDVKM. The CDR3 sequence is 16 residues long. The V segment lost 6 bases and the J segment 3 bases; nucleotides outside the gene matches: 13.

The CDR3 nucleotides are TGTGCCAGCAGCTTCCCGGGACTTTACAATGAGCAGTTCTTC. Its translation: CASSFPGLYNEQFF. The chain uses TRBV7-2 and TRBJ2-1; tentatively, D is TRBD2 (6 bases). The CDR3 totals 14 residues. The germline V gene encodes CDR1 SGHTA and CDR2 FQGNSA. The V end lost 3 bases, the J end lost 4 bases, and 10 bases lay between the germline ends.

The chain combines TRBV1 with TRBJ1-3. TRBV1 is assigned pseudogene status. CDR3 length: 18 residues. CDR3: CTSPGRDSEVEGGNTIYF. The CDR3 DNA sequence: TGCACCAGCCCCGGGAGGGACAGCGAAGTTGAAGGTGGAAACACCATATATTTT.

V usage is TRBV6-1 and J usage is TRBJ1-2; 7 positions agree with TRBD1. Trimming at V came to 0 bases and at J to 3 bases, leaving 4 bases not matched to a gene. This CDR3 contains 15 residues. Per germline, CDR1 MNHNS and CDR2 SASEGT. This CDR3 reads CASSEALGQHYGYTF. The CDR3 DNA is TGTGCCAGCAGTGAAGCCCTGGGACAGCACTATGGCTACACCTTC.

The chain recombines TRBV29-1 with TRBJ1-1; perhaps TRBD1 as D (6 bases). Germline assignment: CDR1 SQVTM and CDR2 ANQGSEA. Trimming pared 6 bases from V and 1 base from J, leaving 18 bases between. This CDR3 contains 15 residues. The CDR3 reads CSVDRSGAGNTEAFF. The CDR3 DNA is TGCAGCGTCGACCGTTCGGGGGCGGGGAACACTGAAGCTTTCTTT.

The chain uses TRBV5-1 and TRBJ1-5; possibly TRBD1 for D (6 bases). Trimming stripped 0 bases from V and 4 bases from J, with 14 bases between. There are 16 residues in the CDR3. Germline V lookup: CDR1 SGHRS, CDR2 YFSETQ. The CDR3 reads CASSLAFPDRNQPQHF. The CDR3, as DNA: TGCGCCAGCAGCTTGGCCTTTCCGGACAGAAATCAGCCCCAGCATTTT.